This T cell receptor (beta chain) was sequenced during a study of T cells in Graves' hyperthyroidism and ophthalmopathy. Across the study: It was at initial diagnosis, before any treatment, that peripheral blood was collected.

Researchers took RNA transcripts and amplified the TCR beta CDR3 regions from them. When the TCR CDR3 underwent first-round RT-PCR, the HTBI primer set was used. TCRdb called the multiplex PCR reads again in MiXCR, with one record for every CDR3 protein. The table has 300,000 to 400,000 distinct CDR3 sequences, around 20% seen once. From germline, CDR1 is GTSNPN and CDR2 SVGIG (reference sequence). CDR3 length equals 12 residues. V gave up 3 bases and J gave up 4 bases, with 7 bases separating them. Each diagnosis drew on symptoms, thyroxine, TRAb, thyroid ultrasound and orbital computed tomography findings. The source of the PBMCs was 10 ml of fresh peripheral blood. This clonotype has only a few counts. Its antigen remains unidentified. Overall study results and limits: Most thyroid clonotypes expanded above 0.001 were also detected in blood.

This sequence originates from a woman in her forties or fifties with Graves' hyperthyroidism. Sequencing was carried out using blood. V gene TRBV30 combines with J gene TRBJ2-1; D is uncertain. The CDR3: CAWRHEYNEQFF. CDR3 sequence (DNA): TGTGCCTGGAGGCACGAGTACAATGAGCAGTTCTTC.